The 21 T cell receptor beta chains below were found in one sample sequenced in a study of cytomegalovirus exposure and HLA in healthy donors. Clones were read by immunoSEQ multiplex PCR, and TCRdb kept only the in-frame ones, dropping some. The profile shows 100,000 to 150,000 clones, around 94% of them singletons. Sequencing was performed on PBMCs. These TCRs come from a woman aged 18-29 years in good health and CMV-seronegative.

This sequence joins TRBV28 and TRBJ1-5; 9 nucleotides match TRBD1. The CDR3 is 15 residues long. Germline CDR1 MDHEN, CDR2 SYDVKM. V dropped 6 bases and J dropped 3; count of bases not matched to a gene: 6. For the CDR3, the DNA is TGTGCCAGCAGCCGAGGGACAGGGAACAATCAGCCCCAGCATTTT. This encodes CASSRGTGNNQPQHF. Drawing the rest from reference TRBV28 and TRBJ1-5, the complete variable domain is DVKVTQSSRYLVKRTGEKVFLECVQDMDHENMFWYRQDPGLGLRLIYFSYDVKMKEKGDIPEGYSVSREKKERFSLILESASTNQTSMYLCASSRGTGNNQPQHFGDGTRLSIL.

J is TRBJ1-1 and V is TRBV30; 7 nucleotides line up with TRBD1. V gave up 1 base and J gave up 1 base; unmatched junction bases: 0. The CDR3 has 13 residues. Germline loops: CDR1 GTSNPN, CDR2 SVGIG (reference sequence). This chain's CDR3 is CAWSGQGNTEAFF. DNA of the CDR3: TGTGCCTGGAGTGGACAGGGGAACACTGAAGCTTTCTTT.

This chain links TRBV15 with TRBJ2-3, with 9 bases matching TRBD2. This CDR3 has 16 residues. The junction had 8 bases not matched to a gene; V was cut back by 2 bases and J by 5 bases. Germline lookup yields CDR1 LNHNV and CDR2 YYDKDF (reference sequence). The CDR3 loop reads CATSRRSGSDGDTQYF. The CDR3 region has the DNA TGTGCCACCAGCAGACGTAGCGGGAGTGATGGAGATACGCAGTATTTT.

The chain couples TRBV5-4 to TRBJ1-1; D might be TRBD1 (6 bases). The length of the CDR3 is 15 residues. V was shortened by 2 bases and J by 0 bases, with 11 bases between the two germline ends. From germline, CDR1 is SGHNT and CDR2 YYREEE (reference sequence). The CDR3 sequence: CASSFFSGVNTEAFF. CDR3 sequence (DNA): TGTGCCAGCAGCTTTTTCTCAGGGGTGAACACTGAAGCTTTCTTT.

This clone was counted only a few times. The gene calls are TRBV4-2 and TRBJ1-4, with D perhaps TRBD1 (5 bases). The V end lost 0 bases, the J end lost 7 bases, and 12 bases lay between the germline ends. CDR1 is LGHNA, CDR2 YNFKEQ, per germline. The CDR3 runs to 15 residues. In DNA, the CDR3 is TGTGCCAGCAGCCAAGATAACGGGGGGGGTGAAAAACTGTTTTTT. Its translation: CASSQDNGGGEKLFF.

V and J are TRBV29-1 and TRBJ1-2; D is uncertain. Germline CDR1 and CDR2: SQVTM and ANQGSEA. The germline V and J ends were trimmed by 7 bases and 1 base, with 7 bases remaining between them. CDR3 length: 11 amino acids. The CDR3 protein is CSGHFNYGYTF. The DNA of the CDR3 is TGCAGCGGCCACTTTAACTATGGCTACACCTTC.

The CDR3 spells CASSELVGASGNTIYF. The CDR3 nucleotides are TGTGCCAGCAGTGAACTCGTGGGGGCTTCTGGAAACACCATATATTTT. The chain couples TRBV6-1 to TRBJ1-3, with D possibly matching TRBD1 (6 bases). The CDR3 spans 16 residues. Germline loops: CDR1 MNHNS, CDR2 SASEGT. The ends were cut back, 2 bases at V and 1 base at J, with 12 bases in the middle.

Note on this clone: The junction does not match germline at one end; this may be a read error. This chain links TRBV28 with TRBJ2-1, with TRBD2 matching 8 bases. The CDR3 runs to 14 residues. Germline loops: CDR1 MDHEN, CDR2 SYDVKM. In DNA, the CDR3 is TGTGCCAGCAGTCCCCCCCCGGGGGGGAATGAACAGTTCTTC. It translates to CASSPPPGGNEQFF.

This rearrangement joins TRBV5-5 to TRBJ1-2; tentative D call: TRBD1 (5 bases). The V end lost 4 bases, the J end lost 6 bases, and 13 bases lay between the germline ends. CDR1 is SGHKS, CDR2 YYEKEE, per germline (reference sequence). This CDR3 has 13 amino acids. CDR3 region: CASSPLGGDGYTF. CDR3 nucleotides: TGTGCCAGCAGCCCCTTGGGGGGGGATGGCTACACCTTC.

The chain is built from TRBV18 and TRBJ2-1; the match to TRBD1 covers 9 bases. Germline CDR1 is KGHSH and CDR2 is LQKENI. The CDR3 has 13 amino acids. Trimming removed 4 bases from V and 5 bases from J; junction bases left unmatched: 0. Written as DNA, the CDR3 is TGTGCCAGCTCACGGGACAGGGACAATGAGCAGTTCTTC. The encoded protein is CASSRDRDNEQFF.

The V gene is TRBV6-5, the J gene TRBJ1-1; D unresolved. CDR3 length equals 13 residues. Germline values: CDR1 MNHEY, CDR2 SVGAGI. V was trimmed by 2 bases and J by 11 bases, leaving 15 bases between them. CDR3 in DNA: TGTGCCAGCAGTTACCGGGAGGGTGGCGGGGCTTTCTTT. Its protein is CASSYREGGGAFF.

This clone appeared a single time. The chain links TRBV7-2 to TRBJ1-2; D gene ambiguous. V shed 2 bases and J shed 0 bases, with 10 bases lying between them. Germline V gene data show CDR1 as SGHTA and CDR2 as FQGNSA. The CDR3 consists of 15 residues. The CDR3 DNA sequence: TGTGCCAGCAGCTTACCCGTCGGGGCTAACTATGGCTACACCTTC. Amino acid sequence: CASSLPVGANYGYTF.

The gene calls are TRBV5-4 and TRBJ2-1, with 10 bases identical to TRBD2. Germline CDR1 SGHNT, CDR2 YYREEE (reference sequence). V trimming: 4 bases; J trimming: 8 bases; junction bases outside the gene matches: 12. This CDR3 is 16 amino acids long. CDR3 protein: CASSRRTSGSEDEQFF. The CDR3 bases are TGTGCCAGCAGCAGGAGGACTAGCGGCTCTGAGGATGAGCAGTTCTTC.

This CDR3 reads CASSLTGASNQPQHF. The CDR3 DNA sequence: TGTGCCAGCAGCTTGACTGGGGCTAGCAATCAGCCCCAGCATTTT. This chain joins TRBV11-1 and TRBJ1-5, with D possibly TRBD1 on 5 matching bases. The length of the CDR3 is 15 residues. The germline V gene encodes CDR1 SGHAT and CDR2 FQDESV (reference sequence). V was cut by 3 bases and J by 0 bases, with 9 bases left in between.

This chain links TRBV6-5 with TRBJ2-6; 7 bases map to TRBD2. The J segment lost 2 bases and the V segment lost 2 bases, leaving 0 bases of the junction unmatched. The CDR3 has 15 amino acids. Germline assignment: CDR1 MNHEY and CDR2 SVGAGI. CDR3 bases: TGTGCCAGCAGTTACGCGGGGGCTGGGGCCAACGTCCTGACTTTC. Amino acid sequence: CASSYAGAGANVLTF.

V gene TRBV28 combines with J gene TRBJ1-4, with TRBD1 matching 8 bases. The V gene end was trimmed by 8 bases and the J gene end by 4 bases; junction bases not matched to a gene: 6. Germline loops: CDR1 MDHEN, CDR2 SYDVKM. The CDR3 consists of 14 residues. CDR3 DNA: TGTGCCAGCGGGCGGACAGGGAGTAATGAAAAACTGTTTTTT. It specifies CASGRTGSNEKLFF.

CDR3 nucleotides: TGTGCCAGCAGTTTATCGGCAGGCAATCAGCCCCAGCATTTT. It encodes CASSLSAGNQPQHF. V usage is TRBV27 and J usage is TRBJ1-5; D ambiguous. The V end was cut by 0 bases, the J end by 2 bases, with 5 bases between. The CDR3 totals 14 residues. The germline V gene has CDR1 MNHEY and CDR2 SMNVEV (reference sequence).

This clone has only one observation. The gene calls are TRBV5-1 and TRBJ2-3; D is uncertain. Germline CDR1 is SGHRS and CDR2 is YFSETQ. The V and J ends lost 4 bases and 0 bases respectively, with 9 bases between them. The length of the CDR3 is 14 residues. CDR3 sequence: CASSMGTSTDTQYF. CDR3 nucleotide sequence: TGCGCCAGCAGCATGGGTACTAGCACAGATACGCAGTATTTT.

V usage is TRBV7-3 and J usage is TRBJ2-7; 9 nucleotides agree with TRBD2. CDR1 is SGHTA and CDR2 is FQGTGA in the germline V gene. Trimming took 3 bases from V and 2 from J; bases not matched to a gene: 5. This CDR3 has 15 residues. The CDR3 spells CASSFSSGGPYEQYF. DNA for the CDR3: TGTGCCAGCAGCTTTAGTAGCGGGGGCCCCTACGAGCAGTACTTC. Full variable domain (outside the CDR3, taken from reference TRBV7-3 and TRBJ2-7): GAGVSQTPSNKVTEKGKYVELRCDPISGHTALYWYRQSLGQGPEFLIYFQGTGAADDSGLPNDRFFAVRPEGSVSTLKIQRTERGDSAVYLCASSFSSGGPYEQYFGPGTRLTVT.

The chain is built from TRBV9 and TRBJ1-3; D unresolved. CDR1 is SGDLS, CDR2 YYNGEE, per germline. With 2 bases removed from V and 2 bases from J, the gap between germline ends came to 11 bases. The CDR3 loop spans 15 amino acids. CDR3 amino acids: CASSVGGDTGNTIYF. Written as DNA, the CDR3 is TGTGCCAGCAGCGTGGGAGGAGATACTGGAAACACCATATATTTT.

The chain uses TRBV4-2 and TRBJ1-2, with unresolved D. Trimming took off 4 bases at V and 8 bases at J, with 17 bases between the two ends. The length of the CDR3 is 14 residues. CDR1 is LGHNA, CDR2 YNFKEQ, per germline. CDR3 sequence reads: CASSPEDGLGGYTF. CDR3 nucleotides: TGTGCCAGCAGCCCAGAAGACGGCCTCGGGGGCTACACCTTC.